What follows are 2 T cell receptor beta chains derived from one specimen sequenced in a study of OX40 agonist ivuxolimab in advanced cancers. Repertoires were generated with immunoSEQ multiplex PCR, while TCRdb's copy carries only in-frame clones and drops some. This sample has roughly 55,000 clones; 80% occur once, and the top ten carry roughly 4%. The sequencing used CD4+ or CD8+ T cells sorted from blood, collected in a trial of the OX40 agonist ivuxolimab. Receptors were obtained from an adult with an advanced solid tumor such as melanoma, head and neck, liver or kidney cancer.

CDR3 loop: CASSLYVIGQENTEAFF. DNA of the CDR3: TGTGCCAGCAGTTTATACGTTATAGGACAGGAGAACACTGAAGCTTTCTTT. The chain is built from TRBV28 and TRBJ1-1; 7 nucleotides line up with TRBD1. After removal of 1 base from V and 1 base from J, the junction contained 9 bases not matched to a gene. The CDR3 covers 17 residues. The V gene's germline CDR1 is MDHEN and CDR2 SYDVKM.

This chain uses TRBV6-5 with TRBJ2-7, with D perhaps matching TRBD1 or TRBD2 (6 bases each). Trimming took off 5 bases at V and 3 bases at J, with 14 bases between the two ends. The CDR3 is 14 amino acids. CDR1 is MNHEY, CDR2 SVGAGI, per germline. CDR3 coding DNA: TGTGCCAGCAGTCGCGGGACACCCTACTACGAGCAGTACTTC. Translating it yields CASSRGTPYYEQYF.